Below are 4 T cell receptor beta chains sequenced from a single sample in a study of cytomegalovirus exposure and HLA in healthy donors. PCR involved 60 Vbeta and 13 Jbeta primers. Profiled with immunoSEQ multiplex PCR; TCRdb holds only in-frame clones, not every one. The table has roughly 150,000 clones, about 74% seen once; the top ten hold under 2%. The sequenced sample consisted of PBMCs. The receptors here all came from a woman between 40 and 50 years old in good health and CMV-seronegative.

Only a few counts were recorded for this clone. The gene calls are TRBV5-1 and TRBJ2-2; D is possibly TRBD2 (6 bases). V shed 1 base and J shed 5 bases, with 12 bases lying between them. Germline V gene sequence: CDR1 SGHRS, CDR2 YFSETQ. The CDR3 loop spans 15 amino acids. The CDR3 DNA reads TGCGCCAGCAGCTTGATTGGCGGGATAACCGGGGAGCTGTTTTTT. It encodes CASSLIGGITGELFF.

The chain combines TRBV25-1 with TRBJ2-2; 8 positions agree with TRBD1. The ends lost 4 bases at V and 0 bases at J; junction bases unmatched: 7. The CDR3 is 17 amino acids. Germline values: CDR1 MGHDK, CDR2 SYGVNS. For the CDR3, the DNA is TGTGCCAGCAGTGCATACTGGACAGGGCCGAACACCGGGGAGCTGTTTTTT. As protein: CASSAYWTGPNTGELFF. Full variable domain (rest looked up from reference TRBV25-1 and TRBJ2-2): EADIYQTPRYLVIGTGKKITLECSQTMGHDKMYWYQQDPGMELHLIHYSYGVNSTEKGDLSSESTVSRIRTEHFPLTLESARPSHTSQYLCASSAYWTGPNTGELFFGEGSRLTVL.

This clone showed up just once. The chain employs TRBV9 and TRBJ1-2, with 9 bases lining up with TRBD1. V lost 4 bases, J lost 5 bases, and 6 bases stayed unmatched. The germline CDR1 and CDR2 sequences are SGDLS and YYNGEE. The CDR3 sequence is 14 residues long. CDR3 residues: CASSQGQGRYGYTF. The CDR3 coding sequence is TGTGCCAGCAGCCAAGGACAGGGGCGGTATGGCTACACCTTC.

The gene calls are TRBV9 and TRBJ2-7; D not resolved. The germline V gene encodes CDR1 SGDLS and CDR2 YYNGEE. The CDR3 covers 12 residues. V was clipped by 4 bases and J by 3 bases, with 8 bases between them. The CDR3 is CASSPTVYEQYF. The CDR3 nucleotides are TGTGCCAGCAGCCCTACAGTCTACGAGCAGTACTTC.